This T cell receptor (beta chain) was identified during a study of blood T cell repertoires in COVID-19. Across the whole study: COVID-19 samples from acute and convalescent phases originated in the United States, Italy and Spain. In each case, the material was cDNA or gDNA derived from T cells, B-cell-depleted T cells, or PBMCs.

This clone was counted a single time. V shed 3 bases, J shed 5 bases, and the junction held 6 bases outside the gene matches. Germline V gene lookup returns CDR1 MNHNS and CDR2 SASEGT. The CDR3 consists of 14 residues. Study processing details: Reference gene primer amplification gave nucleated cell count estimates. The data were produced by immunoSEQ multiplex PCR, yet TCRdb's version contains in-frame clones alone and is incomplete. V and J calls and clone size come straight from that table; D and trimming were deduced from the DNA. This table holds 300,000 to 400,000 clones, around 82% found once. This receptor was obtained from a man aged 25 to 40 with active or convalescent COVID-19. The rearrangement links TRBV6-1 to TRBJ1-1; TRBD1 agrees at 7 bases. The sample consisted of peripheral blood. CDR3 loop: CASSESGGQTEAFF. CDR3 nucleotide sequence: TGTGCCAGCAGTGAGTCAGGGGGACAAACTGAAGCTTTCTTT.